The 22 T cell receptor beta chains presented below share a single source sample, sequenced in a study of early T cells in non-severe SARS-CoV-2 infection. TCRdb independently ran MiXCR on the 5' RACE reads; one entry per CDR3 protein. The sample has 70,000 to 75,000 distinct CDR3 sequences, roughly an eighth seen once; the top ten hold about 14%. Sequenced material: whole blood. All receptors come from an adult who was a healthcare worker with PCR-confirmed SARS-CoV-2 infection or an uninfected control (not recorded which).

Many counts were recorded for this clonotype. The V gene is TRBV20-1, the J gene TRBJ2-3; 8 bases are shared with TRBD2. Trimming took 5 bases from V and 3 from J; bases not matched to a gene: 19. This CDR3 spans 18 amino acids. Germline V CDR1 and CDR2: DFQATT, SNEGSKA (reference sequence). The chain's CDR3 is CSAASAQDSGVWTDTQYF. The DNA for the CDR3 is TGCAGTGCTGCTTCCGCCCAGGATAGCGGGGTCTGGACAGATACGCAGTATTTT.

J is TRBJ2-7 and V is TRBV3-1, with no clear D. Germline CDR1 and CDR2: LGHDT and YNNKEL (reference sequence). CDR3 length: 12 residues. V lost 4 bases, J lost 5 bases, and 9 bases lay in between. The CDR3 DNA is TGTGCCAGCAGCCTCTGGACGGACGAGCAGTACTTC. This gives the protein CASSLWTDEQYF.

The chain links TRBV6-2 or TRBV6-3 to TRBJ2-1; 15 bases are a match to TRBD2. Trimming cost V 4 bases and J 10 bases; bases outside gene matches: 8. CDR3 size: 16 residues. From germline, CDR1 is MNHEY and CDR2 SVGEGT. CDR3 DNA: TGTGCCAGCAGTTTAGAAGGACTAGCGGGGGGGCGGGAGCAGTTCTTC. It is translated as CASSLEGLAGGREQFF.

This clonotype was counted a few times. CDR3 sequence (DNA): TGTGCCAGCAGTCAAGGCGCGGGCTGGAATGAGCAGTTCTTC. It is translated as CASSQGAGWNEQFF. The chain recombines TRBV6-2 or TRBV6-3 with TRBJ2-1, with D tentatively TRBD2 (5 bases). Germline CDR1 is MNHEY and CDR2 is SVGEGT. Trimming cost V 5 bases and J 7 bases, with 15 bases left between them. The CDR3 has 14 residues.

This clonotype appeared a few times. The chain couples TRBV6-5 to TRBJ2-1, with 7 bases lining up with TRBD1. The CDR3 is 13 amino acids. J was trimmed by 7 bases and V by 6 bases; bases with no gene match: 6. The germline gives CDR1 MNHEY, CDR2 SVGAGI. The CDR3 sequence is CASRTGEQNEQFF. CDR3 bases: TGTGCCAGCAGAACAGGGGAACAGAATGAGCAGTTCTTC.

This clonotype was counted a few times. J is TRBJ2-3 and V is TRBV5-1, with 9 positions matching TRBD1. Unmatched junction bases numbered 7, after V lost 3 bases and J lost 5 bases. The CDR3 covers 15 residues. The germline V gene has CDR1 SGHRS and CDR2 YFSETQ. Written as DNA, the CDR3 is TGCGCCAGCAGCTCACCGGGACAGGGAGGAGATACGCAGTATTTT. It yields the protein CASSSPGQGGDTQYF.

This clonotype has more than one count but fewer than ten. The chain couples TRBV30 to TRBJ2-2, with unresolved D. CDR1 and CDR2 from the germline V gene are GTSNPN and SVGIG (reference sequence). V was clipped by 8 bases and J by 1 base, with 11 bases between them. CDR3 size: 13 residues. The CDR3 DNA reads TGTGCCCCTCCGGATGGGAACACCGGGGAGCTGTTTTTT. Its protein is CAPPDGNTGELFF. The full variable domain, in which reference TRBV30 and TRBJ2-2 provide the parts outside the CDR3, is SQTIHQWPATLVQPVGSPLSLECTVEGTSNPNLYWYRQAAGRGLQLLFYSVGIGQISSEVPQNLSASRPQDRQFILSSKKLLLSDSGFYLCAPPDGNTGELFFGEGSRLTVL.

This clonotype was recorded a few times. The V call is TRBV13, the J call TRBJ2-7; a weak D match, TRBD2 (6 bases). V lost 0 bases and J lost 3, with 12 bases in between. CDR1 is PRHDT and CDR2 is FYEKMQ in the germline V gene (reference sequence). There are 15 residues in the CDR3. CDR3 loop: CASSLGRGSGYEQYF. In DNA, the CDR3 is TGTGCCAGCAGCTTAGGCCGCGGTAGCGGCTACGAGCAGTACTTC.

The chain is built from TRBV9 and TRBJ1-3, with TRBD1 matching 9 bases. This CDR3 contains 16 residues. CDR1 and CDR2 (germline): SGDLS, YYNGEE. V was clipped by 2 bases and J by 4 bases; unmatched bases: 7. The CDR3 sequence: CASSVSGQGSGNTIYF. CDR3 DNA: TGTGCCAGCAGCGTGTCCGGACAGGGGAGCGGAAACACCATATATTTT.

The V and J genes are TRBV28 and TRBJ1-5; D ambiguous. The CDR3 is 11 residues long. Germline CDR1 MDHEN, CDR2 SYDVKM. V was shortened by 2 bases and J by 9 bases, with 5 bases between the two germline ends. The CDR3 nucleotides read TGTGCCAGCAGTTTAGGGTGGCCCCAGCATTTT. It codes for CASSLGWPQHF.

The rearrangement links TRBV29-1 to TRBJ1-1; 7 positions agree with TRBD1. The J segment lost 8 bases and the V segment lost 6 bases, leaving 9 bases of the junction unmatched. Germline V CDR1 and CDR2: SQVTM, ANQGSEA. The CDR3 runs 12 residues. The CDR3 DNA reads as TGCAGCGTCCTTCGGACAGGTTCGGAAGCTTTCTTT. This gives the protein CSVLRTGSEAFF. Using reference TRBV29-1 and TRBJ1-1 for the parts outside the CDR3, the full variable domain is SAVISQKPSRDICQRGTSLTIQCQVDSQVTMMFWYRQQPGQSLTLIATANQGSEATYESGFVIDKFPISRPNLTFSTLTVSNMSPEDSSIYLCSVLRTGSEAFFGQGTRLTVV.

This chain uses TRBV29-1 with TRBJ2-2, with D perhaps TRBD1 or TRBD2 (5 bases each). Trimming stripped 6 bases from V and 6 bases from J, with 17 bases between. The CDR3 covers 14 residues. Germline loops: CDR1 SQVTM, CDR2 ANQGSEA. CDR3 loop: CSVAFQLGAGELFF. Here the CDR3 DNA reads TGCAGCGTAGCCTTTCAGCTGGGGGCCGGGGAGCTGTTTTTT.

This clonotype has a count of ten or more. V and J are TRBV29-1 and TRBJ1-1, with 9 positions matching TRBD1. The CDR3 has 15 amino acids. V shed 5 bases, J shed 4 bases, and the junction held 11 bases outside the gene matches. Germline CDR1 is SQVTM and CDR2 is ANQGSEA. The CDR3 bases are TGCAGCGTTCCCAAAATGACAGGGGGATTCACTGAAGCTTTCTTT. Its translation is CSVPKMTGGFTEAFF.

CDR3 sequence (DNA): TGTGCCACCAGCCCCCTCGGACAGGGGCACTACGAGCAGTACTTC. It codes for CATSPLGQGHYEQYF. This chain connects TRBV15 to TRBJ2-7; 9 positions agree with TRBD1. V shed 5 bases, J shed 3 bases, and the junction held 8 bases outside the gene matches. This CDR3 has 15 residues. The germline V gene has CDR1 LNHNV and CDR2 YYDKDF (reference sequence).

In its sample, this clonotype was seen many times. The rearrangement joins TRBV12-3 or TRBV12-4 to TRBJ2-1, with D hard to call. CDR3 size: 12 residues. V lost 3 bases to trimming and J lost 8 bases, with 8 bases between them. DNA for the CDR3: TGTGCCAGCAGTTTTAAGGTCGATGAGCAGTTCTTC. Amino acid sequence: CASSFKVDEQFF.

Regarding this clonotype: A much larger clone lies a single base off, so this may be a read error. This rearrangement joins TRBV6-1 to TRBJ2-2, with a weak D call TRBD1 (6 bases). The length of the CDR3 is 13 residues. Germline CDR1 and CDR2: MNHNS and SASEGT. The CDR3 DNA sequence: TGTGCCAACAGTGCAGGGGACACCGGGGAGCTGTTTTTT. It encodes CANSAGDTGELFF.

The chain combines TRBV9 with TRBJ2-3; a possible D gene is TRBD2 (5 bases). This CDR3 spans 15 amino acids. The V gene's germline CDR1 is SGDLS and CDR2 YYNGEE. V was cut by 1 base and J by 2 bases, with 11 bases left in between. The CDR3 coding sequence is TGTGCCAGCAGCGTAAGCGGAGACTCCACAGATACGCAGTATTTT. Translating it yields CASSVSGDSTDTQYF.

This clonotype was observed at least ten times. The chain has TRBV7-2 and TRBJ2-1; TRBD1 might be the D (5 bases). Trimming cost V 1 base and J 9 bases, with 16 bases left between them. The CDR3 sequence is 15 residues long. Germline V gives CDR1 SGHTA, CDR2 FQGNSA. The DNA of the CDR3 is TGTGCCAGCAGCTTAGATATGGGGCCAGAGGCTGAGCAGTTCTTC. This gives the protein CASSLDMGPEAEQFF. Based on the CDR3 plus reference TRBV7-2 and TRBJ2-1, the full variable domain is GAGVSQSPSNKVTEKGKDVELRCDPISGHTALYWYRQSLGQGLEFLIYFQGNSAPDKSGLPSDRFSAERTGGSVSTLTIQRTQQEDSAVYLCASSLDMGPEAEQFFGPGTRLTVL.

This clonotype was recorded at least ten times. V usage is TRBV20-1 and J usage is TRBJ1-4; TRBD1 is a possible D gene (6 bases). Trimming removed 1 base at V and 6 bases at J, with 12 bases between. CDR3 length: 14 residues. Germline loops: CDR1 DFQATT, CDR2 SNEGSKA (reference sequence). CDR3 loop: CSARVSGADEKLFF. The CDR3, as DNA: TGCAGTGCTAGAGTTTCGGGGGCGGATGAAAAACTGTTTTTT.

This clonotype has a handful of counts. V gene TRBV4-3 combines with J gene TRBJ1-2, with D tentatively TRBD1 (6 bases). The CDR3 is 15 residues long. Trimming cost V 0 bases and J 4 bases, with 12 bases left between them. Germline CDR1 is LGHNA and CDR2 is YSLEER. CDR3 DNA: TGCGCCAGCAGCCAAGAGCTTCAGGGGATCTATGGCTACACCTTC. Its protein is CASSQELQGIYGYTF.

This clonotype was observed many times. V is TRBV3-1 and J is TRBJ2-1, with unresolved D. Between the trimmed V and J ends, which lost 0 bases and 5 bases, there was a span of 8 bases. The germline V gene encodes CDR1 LGHDT and CDR2 YNNKEL (reference sequence). The CDR3 runs 14 residues. CDR3 in DNA: TGTGCCAGCAGCCAAGAGGGGTCCAACAATGAGCAGTTCTTC. It is translated as CASSQEGSNNEQFF.

This clonotype has more than one count but fewer than ten. The CDR3 DNA sequence: TGCAGCGTTGAAGCCGAAGGAACCGGGGAGCTGTTTTTT. This encodes CSVEAEGTGELFF. The chain carries TRBV29-1 and TRBJ2-2; D unresolved. Between the trimmed V and J ends, which lost 1 base and 5 bases, there was a span of 8 bases. The germline V gene has CDR1 SQVTM and CDR2 ANQGSEA. CDR3 length equals 13 residues.